This TCR beta chain was documented in a study of blood T cell repertoires in COVID-19. Background on the study: The United States, Italy and Spain were the sources of the acute and convalescent COVID-19 samples. T cells, B-cell-depleted T cells, or PBMCs supplied cDNA or gDNA.

As handled by the study authors: How many nucleated cells were present was estimated from reference gene primer amplification. TCRdb keeps only in-frame clones here, not all; method: immunoSEQ multiplex PCR. V and J calls and clone size are those listed in that table; D and trimming were worked out from the DNA. The repertoire holds 50,000 to 75,000 clones, with about 86% as singletons. Germline V gene sequence: CDR1 SGHTA, CDR2 FQGTGA. V lost 3 bases to trimming and J lost 4 bases; unmatched junction nucleotides: 1. The CDR3 extends over 14 amino acids. The source is a woman aged 80 or over with active or convalescent COVID-19. This rearrangement joins TRBV7-3 to TRBJ2-1, with TRBD2 identical over 9 bases. Sequenced: peripheral blood. The DNA of the CDR3 is TGTGCCAGCAGCTTGGGACTAGCTTACAATGAGCAGTTCTTC. As protein: CASSLGLAYNEQFF.